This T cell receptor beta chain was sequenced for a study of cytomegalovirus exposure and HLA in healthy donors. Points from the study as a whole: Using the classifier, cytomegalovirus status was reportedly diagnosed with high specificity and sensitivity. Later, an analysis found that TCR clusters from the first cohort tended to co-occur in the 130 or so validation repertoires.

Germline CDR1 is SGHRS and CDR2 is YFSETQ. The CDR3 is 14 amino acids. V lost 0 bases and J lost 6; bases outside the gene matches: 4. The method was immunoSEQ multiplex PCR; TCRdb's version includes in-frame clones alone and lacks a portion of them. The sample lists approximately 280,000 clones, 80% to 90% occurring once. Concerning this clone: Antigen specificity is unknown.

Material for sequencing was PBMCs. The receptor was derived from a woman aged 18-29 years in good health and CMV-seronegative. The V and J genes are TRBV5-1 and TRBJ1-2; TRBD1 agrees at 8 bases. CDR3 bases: TGCGCCAGCAGCTTGGGACCAGGGGGCGATGGCTACACCTTC. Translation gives CASSLGPGGDGYTF.